The TCR beta chain under discussion was sequenced for a study of metastatic and nonmetastatic thyroid tumors. Each patient went into thyroid surgery without having received any treatment. TCRdb called clones again from the PCR reads with MiXCR. The sample carries roughly 15,000 clones, roughly 24% recorded once. This clone is categorized as medium-sized. Sequenced input: blood. The clonotype originates from a male donor with papillary thyroid cancer or a benign thyroid nodule (not recorded which). Some clones in this sample may be carry-over from other donors' samples.

CDR3 DNA sequence: TGTGCCAGCAGTTCCGGGACTAGCGGCACAGATACGCAGTATTTT. Amino acid sequence: CASSSGTSGTDTQYF. V gene TRBV6-1 combines with J gene TRBJ2-3, with 10 bases that match TRBD2. V trimming: 5 bases; J trimming: 1 base; junction bases outside the gene matches: 3. The CDR3 spans 15 residues. Germline values: CDR1 MNHNS, CDR2 SASEGT.